What follows is one TCR beta chain and its context. The antigen it binds to is not known. No much larger clonotype is one base removed from it; base qualities were not supplied. The sample comes from a study of regulatory and conventional T cells in RAG deficiency (dated by TCRdb to the late 2010s). Study-wide context: High-throughput TCR beta sequencing was used to compare the diversity and composition of the Treg, conventional CD4+ and CD8+ T cell repertoires of RAG-deficient patients with those of healthy controls.

Before genomic DNA was extracted, regulatory T cells were isolated from blood as CD4+CD25-high CD127-low cells. For repertoire analyses, the comparison group consisted of roughly eight healthy control donors. Libraries were made using the immunoSEQ multiplex PCR assay. Rearranged TCR beta chain products were amplified from the genomic DNA of sorted T-cell subsets and were then sequenced. On the study's bioinformatics: Repertoire diversity of productive TCR beta rearrangements was quantified using Shannon entropy and Simpson indices. Clonal expansion was assessed using the summed frequency of the 100 most abundant productive TCR beta clonotypes among total reads. The TRB repertoires were scored with a self-reactivity index built on which amino acids appear at CDR3beta positions 6 and 7. Two-way ANOVA was used for repertoire analyses, and Student t or Mann-Whitney tests were used for flow cytometric analyses. TCRdb re-hosts the immuneACCESS table, in-frame sequences only. Its copies lack some clones; in the studies checked, an unresolved V gene accounts for under half of them, and the cause for the rest is not known. V, J and clone size were drawn from that table, and D and trimming were deduced from the DNA. Counted in this sample were roughly 29,000 clones; about 90% of them appeared once. Under 0.85% of the sample is held by the ten biggest clonotypes.

V loses 7 bases, J loses 7 bases, and the germline ends lie 13 bases apart. The CDR3 spans 13 residues, from the cysteine through the phenylalanine. Left in the record is the CDR3 DNA by itself, 39 bases read in frame from the first base. The CDR1 and CDR2 encoded by the germline V gene are WSHSY and SAAADI. Overall results and qualifications from the work: Compared with controls, Omenn syndrome and CID/AS patients had approximately 99-fold fewer unique TCR beta sequences in Treg cells, whereas the reduction in the other subsets was 7.5 to 10-fold. For some subjects, some analyses of T-cell subsets were not performed. All patient T-cell subsets had shorter CDR3 lengths; Omenn syndrome patients showed >80% Treg-Tconv repertoire overlap at nucleotide and amino acid level. The CD25-high CD127-low cells sorted from Omenn syndrome patients may be peripherally activated cells rather than true Treg cells. Compared with control T-cell subpopulations, RAG-deficient patients had much lower Shannon entropy and higher Simpson indices.

The sample also formed part of further work on regulatory T cells. From the second report: For the multiplex PCR, 52 forward TRBV primers and 13 reverse TRBJ primers were used, and amplification bias was corrected with both assay-based and computational methods. Restricted unique TRB V-J pairs and skewed V and J gene usage were observed in patient repertoires, most markedly in regulatory T cells. The study compared T-cell receptor beta repertoires of sorted regulatory, conventional CD4+ and CD8+ T cells between CD3G-deficient patients and healthy controls. Ficoll density separation was used to isolate peripheral blood mononuclear cells. Rearranged TRB loci were amplified from genomic DNA by multiplex PCR within the immunoSEQ assay. TRB amplicons were sequenced on an Illumina HiSeq platform. Raw sequences were error-filtered and aligned to reference gene sequences by custom algorithms, then analyzed with the immunoSEQ online tools. Frequencies of productive and nonproductive TRB rearrangements were evaluated among both unique and total sequences. Groups were compared by t tests, Mann-Whitney tests or two-way ANOVA performed in Prism software.

The sequence came from a human donor in good health. This sequence uses TRBV10-2 and TRBJ2-2, and TRBD1 may be the D gene, going by 5 matching bases. Sequenced: Tregs sorted from blood. The CDR3 has the sequence CASNGPGIGELFF. The bases read TGCGCCAGCAATGGGCCAGGGATCGGGGAGCTGTTTTTT.